The next 24 T cell receptor beta chains were all read from a single sample in a study of beta chain features in type 1 diabetes. Study observations and caveats: Patients with Type 1 diabetes showed moderately but significantly shorter TCRB CDR3s in all four CD4+ subsets.

Their specific antigens are unknown. The study reverse transcribed the entire isolated RNA, so it sequenced expressed TCRB transcripts. TCRdb's table, derived via immunoSEQ multiplex PCR, lists solely in-frame clones and lacks some. Counted here are 600,000 to 700,000 clones, 13% occurring once; the ten biggest clones make up 0.022%. The sequenced sample consisted of naive CD4+ T cells from blood. The receptor source for this set is a man between 18 and 35 years old with type 1 diabetes.

The J gene is TRBJ2-1, the V gene TRBV27, with a weak D call TRBD2 (6 bases). V lost 2 bases, J lost 7 bases, and 15 bases lay in between. There are 15 residues in the CDR3. Germline V gene sequence: CDR1 MNHEY, CDR2 SMNVEV (reference sequence). The CDR3 is CASSLAGGTRNEQFF. The DNA for the CDR3 is TGTGCCAGCAGTTTAGCCGGCGGGACTCGGAATGAGCAGTTCTTC.

This clone was counted a few times. CDR3 sequence reads: CASSQESGGQTQYF. CDR3 bases: TGCGCCAGCAGCCAAGAGTCCGGGGGACAGACCCAGTACTTC. The genes are TRBV4-1 and TRBJ2-5, with D tentatively TRBD2 (6 bases). This CDR3 has 14 amino acids. CDR1 is MGHRA, CDR2 YSYEKL, per germline. Trimming removed 0 bases at V and 6 bases at J, with 11 bases between.

This clone was found a few times. The chain links TRBV6-4 to TRBJ1-1, with a tentative D call TRBD1 (6 bases). Trimming removed 5 bases from V and 4 bases from J, with 11 bases in between. The CDR3 length is 13 residues. CDR1 is MRHNA, CDR2 SNTAGT, per germline. CDR3 in amino acids: CASSPQQGTEAFF. The CDR3 DNA sequence: TGTGCCAGCAGTCCCCAACAGGGCACTGAAGCTTTCTTT.

Worth noting for this clone: A much larger clone lies a single base off, so this may be a read error. J is TRBJ2-2 and V is TRBV11-2; 7 bases map to TRBD1. The CDR3 is made up of 15 amino acids. The V gene end was trimmed by 5 bases and the J gene end by 0 bases; junction bases not matched to a gene: 3. Looked up from germline, CDR1 is SGHAT and CDR2 is FQNNGV. CDR3 in amino acids: CASSPGTANTGELFF. The CDR3 DNA is TGTGCCAGCAGCCCCGGGACAGCGAACACCGGGGAGCTGTTTTTT.

This clone occurred a few times. Other DNA sequences from this sample encode an identical CDR3 as well. V is TRBV6-5 and J is TRBJ2-7; TRBD2 matches 7 bases. Germline trimming cut 2 bases from V and 4 bases from J; bases unmatched to any gene: 5. Looked up from germline, CDR1 is MNHEY and CDR2 is SVGAGI. The CDR3 extends over 14 amino acids. The CDR3 region is CASSYAGVPYEQYF. CDR3 coding DNA: TGTGCCAGCAGTTACGCGGGGGTTCCATACGAGCAGTACTTC.

The rearrangement uses TRBV9 and TRBJ2-2; D is perhaps TRBD1 (6 bases). Per the germline V gene, CDR1 is SGDLS and CDR2 is YYNGEE. The V end lost 3 bases, the J end lost 0 bases, and 15 bases lay between the germline ends. This CDR3 is built from 17 residues. DNA for the CDR3: TGTGCCAGCAGCGCAAAAGGACAGTCGACGAACACCGGGGAGCTGTTTTTT. Translation: CASSAKGQSTNTGELFF.

In this sample, this clone turned up a few times. This sequence joins TRBV7-9 and TRBJ2-1; 9 nucleotides match TRBD1. Per germline, CDR1 SEHNR and CDR2 FQNEAQ (reference sequence). The CDR3 sequence is 14 residues long. The V gene end was trimmed by 2 bases and the J gene end by 8 bases; junction bases not matched to a gene: 4. CDR3 nucleotides: TGTGCCAGCAGCTTACGGACAGGGGATGATGAGCAGTTCTTC. It specifies CASSLRTGDDEQFF.

This chain links TRBV7-2 with TRBJ2-3, with D tentatively TRBD1 (6 bases). Germline values: CDR1 SGHTA, CDR2 FQGNSA. This CDR3 has 15 amino acids. V lost 5 bases and J lost 9, with 21 bases in between. This CDR3 reads CASSNAGTLGLTQYF. DNA for the CDR3: TGTGCCAGCAGCAATGCCGGGACACTCGGGCTAACGCAGTATTTT.

The chain employs TRBV11-2 and TRBJ1-5; tentatively, D is TRBD1 (5 bases). The V end was cut by 5 bases, the J end by 2 bases, with 16 bases between. This CDR3 comprises 16 residues. Germline loops: CDR1 SGHAT, CDR2 FQNNGV. The CDR3 loop reads CASSLVGGTGNQPQHF. DNA for the CDR3: TGTGCCAGCAGCCTCGTCGGGGGGACGGGCAATCAGCCCCAGCATTTT.

This clone was recorded a few times. The chain couples TRBV4-2 to TRBJ2-3; a weak D match, TRBD2 (5 bases). V dropped 0 bases and J dropped 1 base, with 11 bases sitting between them. Germline-derived CDR1 and CDR2 are LGHNA and YNFKEQ. The CDR3 has 16 amino acids. In DNA form, the CDR3 reads TGTGCCAGCAGCCAAGAGACCCGGGGTGGCACAGATACGCAGTATTTT. This encodes CASSQETRGGTDTQYF.

The rearrangement joins TRBV2 to TRBJ1-1; D ambiguous. Trimming left V 1 base short and J 0 bases short, with 6 bases between. The germline V gene has CDR1 SNHLY and CDR2 FYNNEI. CDR3 size: 14 residues. The CDR3 sequence is CASSEGALNTEAFF. The CDR3 coding sequence is TGTGCCAGCAGTGAAGGGGCACTGAACACTGAAGCTTTCTTT.

This chain joins TRBV5-1 and TRBJ2-3, with D unclear. CDR1 and CDR2 from the germline V gene are SGHRS and YFSETQ. Trimming stripped 2 bases from V and 2 bases from J, with 3 bases between. The CDR3 runs to 12 residues. In nucleotides, the CDR3 is TGCGCCAGCAGCTTACCCACAGATACGCAGTATTTT. Translating it yields CASSLPTDTQYF.

This clone was observed a few times. This sequence joins TRBV30 and TRBJ2-5; D unresolved. CDR1 is GTSNPN and CDR2 is SVGIG in the germline V gene (reference sequence). V lost 0 bases and J 5 bases, leaving 7 bases between the germline ends. The CDR3 covers 12 residues. CDR3 in amino acids: CAWSVQIETQYF. The CDR3 DNA reads TGTGCCTGGAGTGTACAGATCGAGACCCAGTACTTC.

In this sample, this clone turned up a few times. The CDR3 region is CASSLKGEETQYF. DNA for the CDR3: TGTGCCAGCAGCTTAAAAGGGGAAGAGACCCAGTACTTC. J is TRBJ2-5 and V is TRBV7-3, with D perhaps matching TRBD1 (5 bases). Germline CDR1 and CDR2: SGHTA and FQGTGA. This CDR3 contains 13 residues. V dropped 1 base and J dropped 3 bases, with 6 bases sitting between them.

This clone turned up a few times. The CDR3 sequence is CASSPAGTGPTYEQYF. CDR3 nucleotide sequence: TGCGCCAGCAGCCCCGCCGGGACAGGGCCAACCTACGAGCAGTACTTC. The genes are TRBV4-1 and TRBJ2-7, with TRBD1 identical over 9 bases. This CDR3 spans 16 amino acids. CDR1 and CDR2 from the germline V gene are MGHRA and YSYEKL. With 4 bases clipped from V and 2 bases from J, the junction kept 9 bases outside the gene matches.

This clone has only a few counts. V and J are TRBV6-5 and TRBJ1-1; TRBD1 agrees at 8 bases. Looked up from germline, CDR1 is MNHEY and CDR2 is SVGAGI. CDR3 size: 13 residues. Trimming cost V 2 bases and J 8 bases; bases outside gene matches: 4. The CDR3 spells CASSYLRTGEAFF. The CDR3, as DNA: TGTGCCAGCAGTTACCTAAGGACAGGGGAAGCTTTCTTT.

This sequence joins TRBV15 and TRBJ2-3; D possibly corresponds to TRBD2 (5 bases). Trimming cost V 3 bases and J 2 bases, with 12 bases left between them. This CDR3 comprises 15 residues. Germline V gene lookup returns CDR1 LNHNV and CDR2 YYDKDF (reference sequence). CDR3 in DNA: TGTGCCACCAGCAGGGCGTACGGGATCACAGATACGCAGTATTTT. Encoded protein: CATSRAYGITDTQYF.

V gene TRBV2 combines with J gene TRBJ1-1; the D gene is possibly TRBD1 (5 bases). This CDR3 is 14 amino acids long. Trimming took off 7 bases at V and 5 bases at J, with 17 bases between the two ends. The V gene's germline CDR1 is SNHLY and CDR2 FYNNEI. The CDR3 bases are TGTGCCAGCACCCCGACTGCCTCAGGGACTGAAGCTTTCTTT. Encoded protein: CASTPTASGTEAFF.

The CDR3 sequence: CASRPGPSTDTQYF. The CDR3 DNA reads TGTGCCAGCAGACCCGGGCCAAGCACAGATACGCAGTATTTT. This sequence joins TRBV6-4 and TRBJ2-3, with D unresolved. Trimming cost V 6 bases and J 0 bases, with 10 bases left between them. The CDR3 has 14 residues. The germline V gene encodes CDR1 MRHNA and CDR2 SNTAGT.

This clone was detected only a few times. The chain employs TRBV7-9 and TRBJ1-5; a possible D gene is TRBD1 (5 bases). Germline V gene sequence: CDR1 SEHNR, CDR2 FQNEAQ (reference sequence). Trimming stripped 5 bases from V and 3 bases from J, with 14 bases between. The CDR3 has 15 residues. CDR3 in DNA: TGTGCCAGCAGCGACGACAGACTAGTCAATCAGCCCCAGCATTTT. As protein: CASSDDRLVNQPQHF.

The chain has TRBV19 and TRBJ1-6, with 7 bases fitting TRBD1. Germline V lookup: CDR1 LNHDA, CDR2 SQIVND (reference sequence). CDR3 length: 14 residues. The ends lost 7 bases at V and 5 bases at J; junction bases unmatched: 5. DNA for the CDR3: TGTGCCAGTACCAGGGGGACCGATAATTCACCCCTCCACTTT. It codes for CASTRGTDNSPLHF.

The chain has TRBV9 and TRBJ1-3; D gene unclear. From germline, CDR1 is SGDLS and CDR2 YYNGEE. This CDR3 contains 16 residues. The V end lost 2 bases, the J end lost 0 bases, and 12 bases lay between the germline ends. The CDR3 reads CASSVETRVSGNTIYF. The CDR3 DNA follows: TGTGCCAGCAGCGTTGAGACACGAGTCTCTGGAAACACCATATATTTT.

This clone turned up a few times. The chain employs TRBV29-1 and TRBJ2-5; a weak D match, TRBD1 (6 bases). The J call may be incorrect, as the DNA end agrees better with TRBJ2-7. Germline values: CDR1 SQVTM, CDR2 ANQGSEA. This CDR3 is 13 amino acids long. The CDR3 sequence: CSVLGQSEPEQYF. The CDR3 region has the DNA TGCAGCGTTCTAGGACAGTCGGAACCCGAGCAGTACTTC.

This clone has just a few counts. The CDR3 region is CASSIPTGNTEAFF. CDR3 DNA sequence: TGTGCCAGCAGCATCCCAACAGGGAACACTGAAGCTTTCTTT. V usage is TRBV7-9 and J usage is TRBJ1-1, with D maybe TRBD1 (5 bases). Trimming pared 5 bases from V and 1 base from J, leaving 11 bases between. The germline V gene has CDR1 SEHNR and CDR2 FQNEAQ (reference sequence). This CDR3 has 14 residues.